This T cell receptor beta chain emerged from a study of blood T cell repertoires in COVID-19. This CDR3 spans 13 amino acids. Germline lookup yields CDR1 KGHSH and CDR2 LQKENI. Between the trimmed V and J ends, which lost 3 bases and 5 bases, there was a span of 11 bases. Repertoires were generated with immunoSEQ multiplex PCR, while TCRdb's copy carries only in-frame clones and drops some. Of around 69,000 clones in the sample, roughly nine tenths were seen once. The clonotype comes from a woman between 50 and 59 years old with active COVID-19. V usage is TRBV18 and J usage is TRBJ2-7, with D possibly being TRBD1 (5 bases). Sample: peripheral blood. CDR3 loop: CASSPQQGDEQYF. The CDR3 region has the DNA TGTGCCAGCTCACCCCAGCAGGGTGACGAGCAGTACTTC.